What follows describes a single T cell receptor beta chain. The antigen is undetermined. The ends lost 0 bases at V and 3 bases at J; junction bases unmatched: 4. Germline CDR1 reads SGHDT; CDR2 reads YYEEEE. CDR3 size: 15 residues. In the PCR, 60 Vbeta and 13 Jbeta primers were used. Here immunoSEQ multiplex PCR was the method, and the copy in TCRdb shows in-frame clones only, minus some. There are under 200,000 clones in the sample, with 0.65% to 0.9% held by the top ten. The data belong to a study of cytomegalovirus exposure and HLA in healthy donors. Study results and limitations: Earlier results showed most TCR beta V segments being productive about 87% or about 30% of the time. In a later analysis, a missense DCLRE1C variant was linked to TCR beta V- and J-gene trimming. Roughly uniform depth of sequencing across donors was assumed in presence/absence analyses. TRBV6-2, TRBV6-3 and other indistinguishable V segments were excluded.

The sequencing input was PBMCs. V usage is TRBV5-6 and J usage is TRBJ2-7; the match to TRBD2 covers 9 bases. The TCR sequence derives from a woman aged 18-29 years in good health and CMV-seropositive. The CDR3 sequence is CASSLGLAEFYEQYF. The CDR3, as DNA: TGTGCCAGCAGCTTGGGACTAGCGGAATTCTACGAGCAGTACTTC. The full variable domain, in which reference TRBV5-6 and TRBJ2-7 provide the parts outside the CDR3, is DAGVTQSPTHLIKTRGQQVTLRCSPKSGHDTVSWYQQALGQGPQFIFQYYEEEERQRGNFPDRFSGHQFPNYSSELNVNALLLGDSALYLCASSLGLAEFYEQYFGPGTRLTVT.